This T cell receptor (beta chain) was recorded in a study of blood T cell repertoires in COVID-19. Study context: Samples came from the United States, Italy and Spain, spanning acute and convalescent COVID-19. The analysed material was cDNA or gDNA that came from T cells, B-cell-depleted T cells, or PBMCs.

This clone was picked up a small number of times. The authors' processing: Scientists estimated how many nucleated cells there were by amplifying reference gene primers. Some clones are missing from TCRdb's copy, which holds only in-frame ones; the method was immunoSEQ multiplex PCR. The DNA was the basis for D and trimming; V, J and clone size are from that table. Found here are 85,000 to 130,000 clones, 70% to 80% of them singletons; the top ten hold around 0.92%. The CDR3 extends over 14 amino acids. Germline V gives CDR1 SGHRS, CDR2 YFSETQ. The V and J ends lost 3 bases and 4 bases, in that order; junction bases with no gene match: 6.

Sequencing input: peripheral blood. J is TRBJ1-2 and V is TRBV5-1, with TRBD1 matching over 7 bases. The clonotype comes from a human donor with acute or convalescent COVID-19. The donor label of this sample is uncertain. The CDR3 DNA sequence: TGCGCCAGCAGCTGGTCGGACAGGTCCTATGGCTACACCTTC. This gives the protein CASSWSDRSYGYTF.